This record covers a single T cell receptor (beta chain). The target antigen is unknown. The assay was immunoSEQ multiplex PCR, and TCRdb's table has in-frame clones only and misses some. This table holds 120,000 or so clones, 75% to 90% found once. No infections or other immune events were documented during collection. This specimen comes from a study of identifying expanded T cells in peripheral blood. The CDR3 totals 13 residues. Germline V gene lookup returns CDR1 MNHEY and CDR2 SVGAGI. With 7 bases removed from V and 7 bases from J, the gap between germline ends came to 16 bases. Study-level results: Clone count variance between approximately two-week samples rose with total template count.

The TCR comes from a person between 18 and 75 years old in good health. Specimen: blood. The chain carries TRBV6-5 and TRBJ1-1; TRBD1 is a possible D gene (6 bases). For the CDR3, the DNA is TGTGCCAGCACAAGGGGGGCTGGTATTGAAGCTTTCTTT. Protein product: CASTRGAGIEAFF.